What follows are 9 T cell receptor beta chains derived from one specimen sequenced in a study of blood T cell repertoires in COVID-19. Only in-frame clones appear in the TCRdb table, and some are missing; sequencing was by immunoSEQ multiplex PCR. The sample lists under 150,000 clones, more than 80% occurring once. Input material: peripheral blood. The receptor set was obtained from a woman aged 55-69 years with active COVID-19.

The chain uses TRBV7-6 and TRBJ1-5, with TRBD1 as a possible D gene (6 bases). Germline-derived CDR1 and CDR2 are SGHVS and FNYEAQ. This CDR3 has 14 amino acids. V was shortened by 6 bases and J by 4 bases, with 13 bases between the two germline ends. CDR3 DNA sequence: TGTGCCAGCAGATCATACAGGGAAAATCAGCCCCAGCATTTT. Protein: CASRSYRENQPQHF. Complete variable domain (other parts from reference TRBV7-6 and TRBJ1-5): GAGVSQSPRYKVTKRGQDVALRCDPISGHVSLYWYRQALGQGPEFLTYFNYEAQQDKSGLPNDRFSAERPEGSISTLTIQRTEQRDSAMYRCASRSYRENQPQHFGDGTRLSIL.

V usage is TRBV2 and J usage is TRBJ2-7; unclear D gene. Deletions cut 6 bases from V and 0 bases from J, with 15 bases between. Germline loops: CDR1 SNHLY, CDR2 FYNNEI. CDR3 length: 15 amino acids. In DNA form, the CDR3 reads TGTGCCAGCAGCATACCAACACAGCTCTCCTACGAGCAGTACTTC. It translates to CASSIPTQLSYEQYF.

Turning to this clone: The same CDR3 is also encoded by other DNA sequences in this sample. V usage is TRBV9 and J usage is TRBJ2-3; tentatively, D is TRBD2 (6 bases). The V end was cut by 0 bases, the J end by 0 bases, with 8 bases between. Germline CDR1 reads SGDLS; CDR2 reads YYNGEE. The CDR3 spans 15 residues. The CDR3 DNA reads as TGTGCCAGCAGCGTAGGTAGCGGTAGCACAGATACGCAGTATTTT. Protein sequence: CASSVGSGSTDTQYF.

This clone was counted a single time. This sequence joins TRBV4-3 and TRBJ2-1; 7 bases line up with TRBD2. Per the germline V gene, CDR1 is LGHNA and CDR2 is YSLEER. CDR3 length: 14 residues. After removal of 0 bases from V and 12 bases from J, the junction contained 8 bases not matched to a gene. The CDR3 DNA reads TGCGCCAGCAGCCAAGATCCCAGTGGGAGGGGGCAGTTCTTC. Translated, it gives CASSQDPSGRGQFF.

The chain has TRBV7-6 and TRBJ2-3, with 10 positions matching TRBD2. CDR3 size: 16 residues. Germline assignment: CDR1 SGHVS and CDR2 FNYEAQ. V shed 5 bases, J shed 0 bases, and the junction held 5 bases outside the gene matches. CDR3 DNA sequence: TGTGCCAGCAGCCCTGGACTAGCGGTTAGCACAGATACGCAGTATTTT. Amino acids: CASSPGLAVSTDTQYF.

V is TRBV7-2 and J is TRBJ2-5; 9 positions match TRBD2. Germline lookup yields CDR1 SGHTA and CDR2 FQGNSA. The CDR3 consists of 15 residues. The V segment lost 5 bases and the J segment 2 bases; nucleotides outside the gene matches: 6. CDR3 region: CASSLGLALQETQYF. The CDR3 nucleotides read TGTGCCAGCAGCCTAGGACTAGCGCTACAAGAGACCCAGTACTTC.

The rearrangement joins TRBV9 to TRBJ2-3; 7 nucleotides align to TRBD2. Germline trimming cut 3 bases from V and 3 bases from J; bases unmatched to any gene: 7. The CDR3 contains 15 residues. Germline CDR1 and CDR2: SGDLS and YYNGEE. CDR3 sequence (DNA): TGTGCCAGCAGCGCGGGGGGTGTAAATACAGATACGCAGTATTTT. Translated: CASSAGGVNTDTQYF.

This clone was detected only once. The gene calls are TRBV29-1 and TRBJ2-1, with D possibly TRBD1 on 6 matching bases. This CDR3 has 11 residues. V gave up 8 bases and J gave up 1 base, with 6 bases separating them. Per germline, CDR1 SQVTM and CDR2 ANQGSEA. The CDR3 region has the DNA TGCAGCCAGGGGTCCTACAATGAGCAGTTCTTC. As protein: CSQGSYNEQFF.

The gene calls are TRBV27 and TRBJ2-7, with 10 bases fitting TRBD2. After removal of 5 bases from V and 8 bases from J, the junction contained 6 bases not matched to a gene. The length of the CDR3 is 13 residues. In germline, CDR1 is MNHEY, CDR2 SMNVEV (reference sequence). The CDR3 sequence: CASSLELAGQQYF. CDR3 nucleotide sequence: TGTGCCAGCAGTCTGGAACTAGCGGGACAGCAGTACTTC.